This note documents a single T cell receptor beta chain sequence. Its antigen is unidentified. Researchers partitioned CD4+ cells into CD45RA+ naive and CD45RA-negative memory subsets. The data originate from a study of shared clonotypes between healthy human individuals. Study details: Three plates each covered CD4 naive and memory; CD8 naive two, CD8 memory one. General study results and limits: Incompleteness in sorted-subset sequencing, despite large depth, was shown by rarefaction.

The CDR3 consists of 18 residues. Trimming removed 6 bases from V and 7 bases from J, with 30 bases in between. The germline gives CDR1 SEHNR, CDR2 FQNEAQ (reference sequence). TCRdb's table, derived via immunoSEQ multiplex PCR, lists solely in-frame clones and lacks some. The sample gives about 1.1 million clones, approximately 77% of which show up once; over 0.8% is in the top ten. The chain joins TRBV7-9 to TRBJ1-2, with D possibly being TRBD1 (6 bases). The sequencing input was memory CD4+ T cells from PBMCs. Subset given: CD45RA-negative fraction. The TCR comes from a man aged 18 to 35 in good health. Some clones in this sample may be carry-over from other donors' samples. CDR3 sequence (DNA): TGTGCCAGCAGTCCTATCCGGGACACCCCCACAAGGATCTCTGGCTACACCTTC. Translating gives CASSPIRDTPTRISGYTF.